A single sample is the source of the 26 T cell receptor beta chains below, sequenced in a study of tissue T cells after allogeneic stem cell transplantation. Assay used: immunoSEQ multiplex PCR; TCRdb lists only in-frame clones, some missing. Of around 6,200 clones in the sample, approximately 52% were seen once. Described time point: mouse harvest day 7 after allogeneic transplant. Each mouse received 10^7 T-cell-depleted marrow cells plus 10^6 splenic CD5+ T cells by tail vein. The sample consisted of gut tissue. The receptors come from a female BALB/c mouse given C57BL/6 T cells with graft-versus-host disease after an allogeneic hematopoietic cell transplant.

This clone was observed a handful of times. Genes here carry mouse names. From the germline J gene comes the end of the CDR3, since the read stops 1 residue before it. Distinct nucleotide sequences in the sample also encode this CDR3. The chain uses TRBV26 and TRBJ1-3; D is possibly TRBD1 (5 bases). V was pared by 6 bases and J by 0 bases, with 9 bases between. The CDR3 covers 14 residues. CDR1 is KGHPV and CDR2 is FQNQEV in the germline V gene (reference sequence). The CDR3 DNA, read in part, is TGTGCCAGCAGCCGGACAAATTCTGGAAATACGCTCTAT. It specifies CASSRTNSGNTLY. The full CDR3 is CASSRTNSGNTLYF.

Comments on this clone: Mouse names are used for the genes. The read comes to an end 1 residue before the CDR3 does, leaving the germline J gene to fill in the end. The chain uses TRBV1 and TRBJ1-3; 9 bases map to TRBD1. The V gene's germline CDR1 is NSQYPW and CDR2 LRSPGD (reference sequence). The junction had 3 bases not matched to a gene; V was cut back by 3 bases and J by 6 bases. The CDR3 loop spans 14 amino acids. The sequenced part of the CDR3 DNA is TGCACCTGCAGTGCCCGGGACAGGGAAAATACGCTCTAT. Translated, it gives CTCSARDRENTLY. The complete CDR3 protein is CTCSARDRENTLYF.

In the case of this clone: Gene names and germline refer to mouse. CDR3 DNA, as far as it was read: TGTGCCAGCAGTCTGAGGGGCTTCTCCTATGAACAGTAC. Encoded protein: CASSLRGFSYEQY. In full, the CDR3 is CASSLRGFSYEQYF. This rearrangement joins TRBV26 to TRBJ2-7; possibly TRBD1 or TRBD2 for D (5 bases each). The read ends 1 residue early relative to the CDR3; the germline J gene fills the gap. The germline V gene encodes CDR1 KGHPV and CDR2 FQNQEV (reference sequence). The CDR3 is 14 amino acids. V gave up 2 bases and J gave up 0 bases, with 8 bases separating them.

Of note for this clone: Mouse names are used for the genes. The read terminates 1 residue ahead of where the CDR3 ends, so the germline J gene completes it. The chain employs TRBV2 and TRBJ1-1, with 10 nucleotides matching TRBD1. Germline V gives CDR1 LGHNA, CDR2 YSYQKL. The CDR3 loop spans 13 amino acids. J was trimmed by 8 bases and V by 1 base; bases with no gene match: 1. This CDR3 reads CASSQGQGAEVFF. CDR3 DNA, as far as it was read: TGTGCCAGCAGCCAAGGACAGGGGGCGGAAGTCTTC. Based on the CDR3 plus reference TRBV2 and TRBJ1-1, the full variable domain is DPKIIQKPKYLVAVTGSEKILICEQYLGHNAMYWYRQSAKKPLEFMFSYSYQKLMDNQTASSRFQPQSSKKNHLDLQITALKPDDSATYFCASSQGQGAEVFFGKGTRLTVV.

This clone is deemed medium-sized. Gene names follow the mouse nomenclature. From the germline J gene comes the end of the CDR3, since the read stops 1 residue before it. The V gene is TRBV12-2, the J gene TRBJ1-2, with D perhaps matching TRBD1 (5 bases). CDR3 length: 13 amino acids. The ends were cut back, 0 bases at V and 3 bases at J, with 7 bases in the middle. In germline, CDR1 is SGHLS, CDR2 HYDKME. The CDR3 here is CASSLQGDSDYTF. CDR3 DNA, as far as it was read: TGTGCCAGCTCTCTCCAGGGAGACTCCGACTACACC.

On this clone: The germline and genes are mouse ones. The part of the CDR3 DNA that was read is TGTGCCAGCGGGGGGGGTAATTCTGGAAATACGCTCTAT. Translation gives CASGGGNSGNTLY. The whole CDR3 is CASGGGNSGNTLYF. This chain connects TRBV13-2 to TRBJ1-3; TRBD1 might be the D (5 bases). The read comes to an end 1 residue before the CDR3 does, leaving the germline J gene to fill in the end. Germline V lookup: CDR1 NNHNN, CDR2 SYGAGS (reference sequence). The CDR3 has 14 amino acids. Trimming shortened V by 5 bases and J by 0 bases, and 9 bases separated the two germline ends.

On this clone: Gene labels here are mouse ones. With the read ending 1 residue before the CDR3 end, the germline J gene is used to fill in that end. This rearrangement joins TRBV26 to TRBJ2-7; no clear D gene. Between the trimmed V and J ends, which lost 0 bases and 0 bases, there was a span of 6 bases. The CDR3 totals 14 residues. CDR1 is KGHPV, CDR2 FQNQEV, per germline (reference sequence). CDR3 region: CASSLSGSSYEQYF. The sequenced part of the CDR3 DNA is TGTGCCAGCAGTCTGTCAGGGAGCTCCTATGAACAGTAC.

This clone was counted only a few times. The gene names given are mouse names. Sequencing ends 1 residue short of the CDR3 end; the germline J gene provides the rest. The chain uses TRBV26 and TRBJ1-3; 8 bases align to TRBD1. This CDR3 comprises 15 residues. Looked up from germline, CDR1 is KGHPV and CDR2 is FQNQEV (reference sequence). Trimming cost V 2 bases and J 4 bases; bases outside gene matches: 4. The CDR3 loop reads CASSLQGARGNTLYF. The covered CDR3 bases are TGTGCCAGCAGTCTGCAGGGGGCGAGAGGAAATACGCTCTAT.

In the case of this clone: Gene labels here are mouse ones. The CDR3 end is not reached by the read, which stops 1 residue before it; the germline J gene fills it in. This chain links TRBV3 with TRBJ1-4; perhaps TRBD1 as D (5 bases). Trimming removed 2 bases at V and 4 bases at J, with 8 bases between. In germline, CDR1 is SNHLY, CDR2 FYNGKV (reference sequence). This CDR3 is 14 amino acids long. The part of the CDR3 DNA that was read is TGTGCCAGCAGCTTACAGGGCTTCAACGAAAGATTATTT. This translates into CASSLQGFNERLF. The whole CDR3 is CASSLQGFNERLFF. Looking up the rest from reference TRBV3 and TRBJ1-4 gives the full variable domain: GPKVLQIPSHQIIDMGQMVTLNCDPVSNHLYFYWYKQILGQQMEFLVNFYNGKVMEKSKLFKDQFSVERPDGSYFTLKIQPTALEDSAVYFCASSLQGFNERLFFGHGTKLSVL.

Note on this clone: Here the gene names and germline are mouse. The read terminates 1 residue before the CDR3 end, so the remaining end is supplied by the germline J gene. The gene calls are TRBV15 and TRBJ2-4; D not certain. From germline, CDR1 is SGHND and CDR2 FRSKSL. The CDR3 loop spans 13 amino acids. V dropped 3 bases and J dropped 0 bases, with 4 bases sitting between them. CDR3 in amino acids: CASSFSSQNTLYF. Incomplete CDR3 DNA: TGTGCCAGCAGTTTCAGTAGTCAAAACACCTTGTAC.

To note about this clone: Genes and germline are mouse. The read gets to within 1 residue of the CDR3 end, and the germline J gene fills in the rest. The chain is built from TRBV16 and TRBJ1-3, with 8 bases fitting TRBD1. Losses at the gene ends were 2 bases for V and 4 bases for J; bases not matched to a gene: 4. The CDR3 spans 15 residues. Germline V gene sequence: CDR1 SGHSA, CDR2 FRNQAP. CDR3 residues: CASSLYRGLGNTLYF. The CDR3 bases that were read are TGTGCAAGCAGCTTATACAGGGGGTTGGGAAATACGCTCTAT.

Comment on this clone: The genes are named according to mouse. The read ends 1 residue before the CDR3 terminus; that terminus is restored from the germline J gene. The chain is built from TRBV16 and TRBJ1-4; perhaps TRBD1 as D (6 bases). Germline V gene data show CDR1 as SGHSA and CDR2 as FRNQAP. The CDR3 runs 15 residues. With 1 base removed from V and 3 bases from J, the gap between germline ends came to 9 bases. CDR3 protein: CASSLGGAANERLFF. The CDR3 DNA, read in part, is TGTGCAAGCAGCTTAGGGGGGGCGGCCAACGAAAGATTATTT.

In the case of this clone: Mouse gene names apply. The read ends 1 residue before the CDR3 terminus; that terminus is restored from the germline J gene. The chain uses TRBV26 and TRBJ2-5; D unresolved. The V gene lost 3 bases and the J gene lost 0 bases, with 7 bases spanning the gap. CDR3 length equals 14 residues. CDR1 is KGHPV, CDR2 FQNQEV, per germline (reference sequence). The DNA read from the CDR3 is TGTGCCAGCAGTCTCCCAATTAACCAAGACACCCAGTAC. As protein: CASSLPINQDTQY. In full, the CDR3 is CASSLPINQDTQYF.

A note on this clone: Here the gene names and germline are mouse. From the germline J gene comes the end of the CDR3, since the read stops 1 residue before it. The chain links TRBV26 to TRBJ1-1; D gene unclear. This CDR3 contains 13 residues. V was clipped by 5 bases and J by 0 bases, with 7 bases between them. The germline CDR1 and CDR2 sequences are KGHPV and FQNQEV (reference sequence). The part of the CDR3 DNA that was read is TGTGCCAGCAGTTCGCAAGCAAACACAGAAGTCTTC. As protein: CASSSQANTEVF. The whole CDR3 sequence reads CASSSQANTEVFF. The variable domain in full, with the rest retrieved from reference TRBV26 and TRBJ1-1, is NSKVIQTPRYLVKGQGQKAKMRCIPEKGHPVVFWYQQNKNNEFKFLINFQNQEVLQQIDMTEKRFSAECPSNSPCSLEIQSSEAGDSALYLCASSSQANTEVFFGKGTRLTVV.

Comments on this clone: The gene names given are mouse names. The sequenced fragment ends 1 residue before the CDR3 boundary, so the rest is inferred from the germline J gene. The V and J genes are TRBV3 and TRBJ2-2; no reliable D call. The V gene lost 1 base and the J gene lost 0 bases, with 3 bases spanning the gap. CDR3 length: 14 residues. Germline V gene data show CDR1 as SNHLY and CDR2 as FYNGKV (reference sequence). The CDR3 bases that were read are TGTGCCAGCAGCTTAGGCTCAAACACCGGGCAGCTCTAC. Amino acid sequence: CASSLGSNTGQLY. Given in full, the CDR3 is CASSLGSNTGQLYF.

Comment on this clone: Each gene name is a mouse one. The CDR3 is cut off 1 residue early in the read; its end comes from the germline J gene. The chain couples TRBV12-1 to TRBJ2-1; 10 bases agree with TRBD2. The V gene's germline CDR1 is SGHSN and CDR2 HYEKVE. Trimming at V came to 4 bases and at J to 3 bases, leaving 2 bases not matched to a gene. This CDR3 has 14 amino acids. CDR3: CASSRTGGYAEQFF. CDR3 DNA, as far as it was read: TGTGCCAGCTCCCGGACTGGGGGCTATGCTGAGCAGTTC.

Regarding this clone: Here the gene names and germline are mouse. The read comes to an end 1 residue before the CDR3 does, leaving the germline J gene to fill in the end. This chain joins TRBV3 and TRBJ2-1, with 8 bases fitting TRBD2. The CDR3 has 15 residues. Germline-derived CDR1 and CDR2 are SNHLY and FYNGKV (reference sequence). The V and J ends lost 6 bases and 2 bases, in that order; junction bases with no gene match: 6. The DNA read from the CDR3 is TGTGCCAGCAGGGCTGGGGGGTCCTACTATGCTGAGCAGTTC. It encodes CASRAGGSYYAEQF. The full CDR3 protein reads CASRAGGSYYAEQFF.

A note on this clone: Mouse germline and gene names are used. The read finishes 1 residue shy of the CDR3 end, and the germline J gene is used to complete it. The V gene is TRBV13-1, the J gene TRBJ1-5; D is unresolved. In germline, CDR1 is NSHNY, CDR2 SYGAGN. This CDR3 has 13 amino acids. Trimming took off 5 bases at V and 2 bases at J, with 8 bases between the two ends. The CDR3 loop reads CASSVGDNQAPLF. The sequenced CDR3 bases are TGTGCCAGCAGCGTGGGTGACAACCAGGCTCCGCTT.

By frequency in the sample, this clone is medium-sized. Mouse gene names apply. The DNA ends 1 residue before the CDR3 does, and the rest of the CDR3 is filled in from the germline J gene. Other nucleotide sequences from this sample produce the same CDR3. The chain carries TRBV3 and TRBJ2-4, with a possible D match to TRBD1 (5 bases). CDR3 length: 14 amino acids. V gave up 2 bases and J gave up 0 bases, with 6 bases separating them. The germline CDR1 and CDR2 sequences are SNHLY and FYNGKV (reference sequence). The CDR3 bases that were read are TGTGCCAGCAGCTTAAGGGGAAGTCAAAACACCTTGTAC. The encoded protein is CASSLRGSQNTLY. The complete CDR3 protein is CASSLRGSQNTLYF.

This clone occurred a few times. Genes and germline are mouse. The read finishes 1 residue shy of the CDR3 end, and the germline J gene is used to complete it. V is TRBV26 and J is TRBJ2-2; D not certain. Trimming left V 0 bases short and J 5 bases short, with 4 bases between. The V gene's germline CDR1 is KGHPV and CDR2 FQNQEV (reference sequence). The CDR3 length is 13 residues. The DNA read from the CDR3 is TGTGCCAGCAGTCTGTCGTGGACCGGGCAGCTCTAC. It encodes CASSLSWTGQLY. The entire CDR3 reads CASSLSWTGQLYF. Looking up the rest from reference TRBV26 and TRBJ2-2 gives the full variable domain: NSKVIQTPRYLVKGQGQKAKMRCIPEKGHPVVFWYQQNKNNEFKFLINFQNQEVLQQIDMTEKRFSAECPSNSPCSLEIQSSEAGDSALYLCASSLSWTGQLYFGEGSKLTVL.

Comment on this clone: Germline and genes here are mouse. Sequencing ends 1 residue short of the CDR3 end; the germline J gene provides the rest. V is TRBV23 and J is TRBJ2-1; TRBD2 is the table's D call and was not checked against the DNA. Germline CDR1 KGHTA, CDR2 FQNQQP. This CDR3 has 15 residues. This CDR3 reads CSSSPWGGNYAEQFF. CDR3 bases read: TGCTCCAGCAGTCCCTGGGGGGGTAACTATGCTGAGCAGTTC.

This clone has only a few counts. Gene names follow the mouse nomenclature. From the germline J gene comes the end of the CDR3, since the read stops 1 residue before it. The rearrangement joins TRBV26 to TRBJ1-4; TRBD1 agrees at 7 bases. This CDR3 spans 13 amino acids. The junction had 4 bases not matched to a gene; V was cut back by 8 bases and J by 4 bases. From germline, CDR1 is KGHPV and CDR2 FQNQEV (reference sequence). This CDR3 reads CASAGTVNERLFF. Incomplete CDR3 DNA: TGTGCCAGCGCCGGGACAGTCAACGAAAGATTATTT.

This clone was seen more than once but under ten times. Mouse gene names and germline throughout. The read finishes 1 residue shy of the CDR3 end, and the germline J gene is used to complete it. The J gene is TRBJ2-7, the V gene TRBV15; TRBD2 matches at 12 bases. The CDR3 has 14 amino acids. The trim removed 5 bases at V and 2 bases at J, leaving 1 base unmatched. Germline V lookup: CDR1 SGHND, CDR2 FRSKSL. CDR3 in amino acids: CASSRTGGAYEQYF. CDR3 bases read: TGTGCCAGCAGTCGGACTGGGGGGGCCTATGAACAGTAC. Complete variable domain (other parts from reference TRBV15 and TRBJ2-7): DAGVTQTPRHEVAEKGQTIILKCEPVSGHNDLFWYRQTKIQGLELLSYFRSKSLMEDGGAFKDRFKAEMLNSSFSTLKIQPTEPKDSAVYLCASSRTGGAYEQYFGPGTRLTVL.

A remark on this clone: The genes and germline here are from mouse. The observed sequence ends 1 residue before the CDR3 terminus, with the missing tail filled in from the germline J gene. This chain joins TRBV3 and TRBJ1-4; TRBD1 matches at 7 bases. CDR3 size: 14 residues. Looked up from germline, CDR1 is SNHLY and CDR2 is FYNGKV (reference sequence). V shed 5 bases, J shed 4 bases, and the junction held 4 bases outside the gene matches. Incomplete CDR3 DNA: TGTGCCAGCAGCCCGGGACAGTACAACGAAAGATTATTT. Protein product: CASSPGQYNERLF. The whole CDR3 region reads CASSPGQYNERLFF. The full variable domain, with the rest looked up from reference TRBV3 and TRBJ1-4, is GPKVLQIPSHQIIDMGQMVTLNCDPVSNHLYFYWYKQILGQQMEFLVNFYNGKVMEKSKLFKDQFSVERPDGSYFTLKIQPTALEDSAVYFCASSPGQYNERLFFGHGTKLSVL.

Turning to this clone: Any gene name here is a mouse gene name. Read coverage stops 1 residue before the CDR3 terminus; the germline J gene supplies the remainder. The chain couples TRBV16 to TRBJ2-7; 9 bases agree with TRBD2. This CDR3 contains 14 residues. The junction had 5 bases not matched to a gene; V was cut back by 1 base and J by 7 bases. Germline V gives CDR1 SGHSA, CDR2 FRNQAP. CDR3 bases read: TGTGCAAGCAGCTTAGTGGGGGGGCGCGGCGAACAGTAC. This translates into CASSLVGGRGEQY. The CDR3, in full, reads CASSLVGGRGEQYF.

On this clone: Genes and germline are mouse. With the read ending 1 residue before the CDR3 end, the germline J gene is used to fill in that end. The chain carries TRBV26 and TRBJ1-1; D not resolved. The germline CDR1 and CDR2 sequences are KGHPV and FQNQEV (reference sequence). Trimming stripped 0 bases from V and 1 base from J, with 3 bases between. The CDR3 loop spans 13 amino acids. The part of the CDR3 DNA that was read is TGTGCCAGCAGTCTGTCCAGAAACACAGAAGTCTTC. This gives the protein CASSLSRNTEVF. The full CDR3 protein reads CASSLSRNTEVFF.